Presented here are 14 T cell receptor beta chains from one specimen sequenced in a study of cytomegalovirus exposure and HLA in healthy donors. The primer mix had 60 Vbeta and 13 Jbeta primers. The data were produced by immunoSEQ multiplex PCR, yet TCRdb's version contains in-frame clones alone and is incomplete. The sample consists of about 89,000 clones, 86% of them appearing once. The sequenced sample was PBMCs. Receptors were obtained from a man between 25 and 39 years old in good health and CMV-seropositive.

Only one count was recorded for this clone. V and J are TRBV9 and TRBJ2-2, with TRBD2 matching 8 bases. CDR3 length: 17 amino acids. Germline assignment: CDR1 SGDLS and CDR2 YYNGEE. After removal of 5 bases from V and 6 bases from J, the junction contained 15 bases not matched to a gene. The CDR3 here is CASSPGGAGLGSGELFF. The CDR3 DNA reads TGTGCCAGCAGTCCCGGGGGGGCCGGCCTGGGGTCCGGGGAGCTGTTTTTT. The variable domain in full, completed from reference TRBV9 and TRBJ2-2, reads DSGVTQTPKHLITATGQRVTLRCSPRSGDLSVYWYQQSLDQGLQFLIQYYNGEERAKGNILERFSAQQFPDLHSELNLSSLELGDSALYFCASSPGGAGLGSGELFFGEGSRLTVL.

V and J are TRBV5-1 and TRBJ1-4; 10 nucleotides align to TRBD1. The CDR3 is 16 residues long. The V and J ends lost 4 bases and 6 bases, in that order; junction bases with no gene match: 9. Germline V gene data show CDR1 as SGHRS and CDR2 as YFSETQ. The CDR3 protein is CASSPRLGTGDEKLFF. In DNA form, the CDR3 reads TGCGCCAGCAGCCCCCGTTTGGGGACAGGGGATGAAAAACTGTTTTTT.

The chain carries TRBV27 and TRBJ2-7; maybe TRBD1 (6 bases). This CDR3 has 14 residues. Looked up from germline, CDR1 is MNHEY and CDR2 is SMNVEV (reference sequence). The V end was cut by 2 bases, the J end by 4 bases, with 12 bases between. The DNA for the CDR3 is TGTGCCAGCAGTTTAGGGGGACAAGATTACGAGCAGTACTTC. Protein sequence: CASSLGGQDYEQYF.

This chain connects TRBV29-1 to TRBJ2-7; 13 positions agree with TRBD2. The CDR3 is 18 amino acids. The V and J ends lost 4 bases and 5 bases, in that order; junction bases with no gene match: 17. Germline V gene lookup returns CDR1 SQVTM and CDR2 ANQGSEA. This CDR3 reads CSVVLPLGLAGQSDEQYF. Written as DNA, the CDR3 is TGCAGCGTTGTTCTACCCTTGGGACTAGCGGGACAATCTGACGAGCAGTACTTC.

This chain connects TRBV5-8 to TRBJ1-1; the D is unclear. The V gene lost 2 bases and the J gene lost 0 bases, with 8 bases spanning the gap. This CDR3 is 14 amino acids long. Germline CDR1 is SGHTS and CDR2 is YDEGEE. As DNA, the CDR3 is TGTGCCAGCAGCTTAAAGTGGCTGAACACTGAAGCTTTCTTT. This sequence encodes CASSLKWLNTEAFF.

CDR3 in DNA: TGCGCCAGCAGTCTCACAGGGGGTAGCTCCTACGAGCAGTACTTC. It is translated as CASSLTGGSSYEQYF. V gene TRBV4-1 combines with J gene TRBJ2-5; 8 bases fit TRBD1. TRBJ2-7 explains the end of the DNA better; the J call may be wrong. The CDR3 has 15 amino acids. Germline loops: CDR1 MGHRA, CDR2 YSYEKL.

The table lists this clone with a count of one. The gene calls are TRBV7-9 and TRBJ2-1; 12 bases agree with TRBD2. The trim removed 6 bases at V and 4 bases at J, leaving 4 bases unmatched. CDR3 length: 15 residues. CDR1 SEHNR and CDR2 FQNEAQ come from the germline V gene (reference sequence). The CDR3 is CASSSTSGGYNEQFF. CDR3 DNA sequence: TGTGCCAGCAGTTCGACTAGCGGGGGATACAATGAGCAGTTCTTC.

This clone has just one count. At the DNA level, this CDR3 is encoded by other sequences in the same sample as well. The chain couples TRBV5-1 to TRBJ2-2, with TRBD1 matching over 9 bases. CDR1 and CDR2 (germline): SGHRS, YFSETQ. The CDR3 contains 14 residues. After removal of 4 bases from V and 5 bases from J, the junction contained 3 bases not matched to a gene. The DNA for the CDR3 is TGCGCCAGCAGCCCGGGACAGGGAACCGGGGAGCTGTTTTTT. It translates to CASSPGQGTGELFF.

This chain links TRBV7-6 with TRBJ2-1; tentative D call: TRBD2 (6 bases). Deletions cut 3 bases from V and 8 bases from J, with 17 bases between. From germline, CDR1 is SGHVS and CDR2 FNYEAQ. This CDR3 region has 15 residues. The CDR3 region has the DNA TGTGCCAGCAGCTTCGGGACTGCGCAATATTATGAGCAGTTCTTC. As protein: CASSFGTAQYYEQFF.

The rearrangement joins TRBV5-6 to TRBJ2-1; D is perhaps TRBD1 (5 bases). This CDR3 has 19 amino acids. Germline-derived CDR1 and CDR2 are SGHDT and YYEEEE. Trimming shortened V by 0 bases and J by 4 bases, and 23 bases separated the two germline ends. The CDR3 region is CASSLGAAGTGATYNEQFF. The DNA of the CDR3 is TGTGCCAGCAGCTTGGGGGCCGCCGGAACTGGGGCGACGTACAATGAGCAGTTCTTC.

V usage is TRBV6-5 and J usage is TRBJ2-2; D is undetermined. The V end lost 2 bases, the J end lost 7 bases, and 11 bases lay between the germline ends. The CDR3 has 14 residues. Germline-derived CDR1 and CDR2 are MNHEY and SVGAGI. The DNA for the CDR3 is TGTGCCAGCAGTTACGACTCCTTAGGCGGGGAGCTGTTTTTT. Its translation: CASSYDSLGGELFF.

Worth noting for this clone: Mismatch with germline at one junction end may stem from a read error. This rearrangement joins TRBV5-1 to TRBJ2-7; TRBD2 matches 8 bases. Germline values: CDR1 SGHRS, CDR2 YFSETQ. The CDR3 totals 17 residues. The DNA of the CDR3 is TGCGCCAGCAGCTTGGGGATGGGCGGGGGGTACTCCTACGAGCAGCACTTC. This gives the protein CASSLGMGGGYSYEQHF.

This sequence joins TRBV29-1 and TRBJ2-3; 7 positions agree with TRBD1. The V gene end was trimmed by 3 bases and the J gene end by 0 bases; junction bases not matched to a gene: 3. This CDR3 spans 14 amino acids. Germline CDR1 SQVTM, CDR2 ANQGSEA. CDR3: CSVDAGGSTDTQYF. As DNA, the CDR3 is TGCAGCGTTGACGCAGGGGGAAGCACAGATACGCAGTATTTT.

DNA for the CDR3: TGTGCCAGAAGTGACCTCACGATAGGAGACGTCGACACCGGGGAGCTGTTTTTT. It translates to CARSDLTIGDVDTGELFF. V and J are TRBV7-5 and TRBJ2-2; no DNA check was done on the table's D call, TRBD2. TRBV7-5 represents a pseudogene. This CDR3 is 18 amino acids long.